The rows below give T cell receptor beta chains drawn from one sample of a study of long-term antiretroviral therapy in people with HIV. The table came from immunoSEQ multiplex PCR; TCRdb's copy has only in-frame clones and leaves some out. Of 11,000 to 15,000 clones listed, 65% to 90% are singletons. The sequencing used unsorted PBMCs, collected 0.4 years after starting antiretroviral therapy. The source is a man in his thirties or forties with HIV. The CDR3 runs from the conserved cysteine through the conserved F or W. D genes are given only for firm matches. Expanded clones get a size class; other rows say once, few or many, or leave the size out.

>.|.|TRBV6-5|TRBJ2-5|11
TGTGCCAGCAGAACATCGGAGACCCAGTACTTC
CASRTSETQYF
>TRBD1|.|TRBV18|TRBJ2-6|18
TGTGCCAGCTCCTCCAGACAGGGTGGGCTCTCTGGGGCCAACGTCCTGACTTTC
CASSSRQGGLSGANVLTF
>.|few|TRBV19|TRBJ1-5|16
TGTGCCAGTAGTATAACAGGGATTCAGAGCAATCAGCCCCAGCATTTT
CASSITGIQSNQPQHF
>TRBD2|.|TRBV27|TRBJ2-3|14
TGTGCCAGCAGTTTATCGGGGGGGTTGGATACGCAGTATTTT
CASSLSGGLDTQYF
>.|.|TRBV6-6|TRBJ2-5|12
TGTGCCAGCAGTTACGGCCAAGAGACCCAGTACTTC
CASSYGQETQYF
>TRBD1|.|TRBV9|TRBJ1-2|13
TGTGCCAGCAGCCGTAGGACAGGGGGTGGCTACACCTTC
CASSRRTGGGYTF
>.|once|TRBV7-2|TRBJ2-2|12
TGTGCCAGCAGCCTCGAGGTCGGGGAGCTGTTTTTT
CASSLEVGELFF
>.|.|TRBV28|TRBJ2-7|11
TGTGCCAGCACTAACCACTACGAGCAGTACTTC
CASTNHYEQYF
>.|.|TRBV6-1|TRBJ2-5|16
TGTGCCAGCAGTGAATTTTGGGGTCTAGCCAGAGAGACCCAGTACTTC
CASSEFWGLARETQYF
>.|.|TRBV5-4|TRBJ2-5|16
TGTGCCAGCAGCCGGCTGAACGGGGCTTCCCAAGAGACCCAGTACTTC
CASSRLNGASQETQYF